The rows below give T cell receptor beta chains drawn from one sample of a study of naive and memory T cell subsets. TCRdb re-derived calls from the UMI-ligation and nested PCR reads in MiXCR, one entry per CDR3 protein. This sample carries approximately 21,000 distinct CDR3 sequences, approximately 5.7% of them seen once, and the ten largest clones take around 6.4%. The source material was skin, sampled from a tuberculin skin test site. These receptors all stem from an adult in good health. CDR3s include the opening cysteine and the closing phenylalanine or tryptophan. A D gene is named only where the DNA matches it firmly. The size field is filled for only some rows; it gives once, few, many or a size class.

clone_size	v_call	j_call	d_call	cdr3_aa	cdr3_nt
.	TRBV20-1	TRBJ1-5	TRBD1	CSARDMDRASNQPQHF	TGCAGTGCTAGAGACATGGACAGGGCTAGCAATCAGCCCCAGCATTTT
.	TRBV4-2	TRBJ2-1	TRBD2	CASSQDMGTSGNEQFF	TGTGCCAGCAGCCAAGATATGGGGACTAGCGGGAATGAGCAGTTCTTC
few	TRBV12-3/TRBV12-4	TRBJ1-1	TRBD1	CASRPHQGQSHTEAFF	TGTGCCAGCAGACCCCACCAGGGACAGAGCCACACTGAAGCTTTCTTT
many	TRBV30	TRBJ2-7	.	CACRIAASYEQYF	TGTGCCTGTCGAATAGCGGCCTCCTACGAGCAGTACTTC
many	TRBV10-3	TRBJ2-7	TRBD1	CAISDSGQAYEQYF	TGTGCCATCAGTGATTCGGGACAGGCCTACGAGCAGTACTTC
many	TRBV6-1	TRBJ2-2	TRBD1	CASSRPGGDTGELFF	TGTGCCAGCAGTCGACCAGGGGGCGATACCGGGGAGCTGTTTTTT
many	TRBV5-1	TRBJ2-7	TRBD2	CASSSTSGGGSEQYF	TGCGCCAGCAGCTCGACTAGCGGGGGGGGCAGCGAGCAGTACTTC
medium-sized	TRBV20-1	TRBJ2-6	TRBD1	CSASTGGSSGANVLTF	TGCAGTGCTTCGACAGGGGGGAGTTCTGGGGCCAACGTCCTGACTTTC
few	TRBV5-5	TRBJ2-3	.	CASSSGGGTTDTQYF	TGTGCCAGCAGCTCAGGTGGGGGCACGACAGATACGCAGTATTTT
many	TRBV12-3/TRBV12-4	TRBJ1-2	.	CASSPTRGRYGYTF	TGTGCCAGCAGTCCCACTCGAGGGAGGTATGGCTACACCTTC